Listed below are T cell receptor beta chains from one sample, sequenced in a study of identical twins. Using its own MiXCR run on the 5' RACE reads, TCRdb lists one record per CDR3 protein. Of 280,000 or so distinct CDR3 sequences detected, about 8% appear once; the ten largest clones hold around 2.1%. These data were also reused for a study on yellow fever vaccine responses in identical twins.

The sequenced sample was memory (CD45RO+) T cells sorted from blood. These receptors came from a woman between 18 and 29 years old in good health. CDR3s include the opening cysteine and the closing phenylalanine or tryptophan.

J gene: TRBJ1-6; V gene: TRBV7-6; CDR3 protein: CASSLAGSYSPLHF
J gene: TRBJ1-5; V gene: TRBV12-3/TRBV12-4; CDR3 protein: CASSLQGNQPQHF
J gene: TRBJ2-1; V gene: TRBV4-2; CDR3 protein: CASSQDLTSGSINEQFF
J gene: TRBJ1-6; V gene: TRBV2; CDR3 protein: CASSDRGFSGNSPLHF
J gene: TRBJ2-1; V gene: TRBV5-1; CDR3 protein: CASMGTVYNEQFF
J gene: TRBJ2-2; V gene: TRBV25-1; CDR3 protein: CASSEYINTGELFF
J gene: TRBJ1-1; V gene: TRBV3-1; CDR3 protein: CASSQRTGSFSEAFF
J gene: TRBJ2-3; V gene: TRBV5-1; CDR3 protein: CASSPGGLAGITDTQYF
J gene: TRBJ2-3; V gene: TRBV2; CDR3 protein: CASKTAPSTDTQYF
J gene: TRBJ2-1; V gene: TRBV14; CDR3 protein: CASSPLAGQSYNEQFF
J gene: TRBJ1-2; V gene: TRBV10-3; CDR3 protein: CAISEGAGYTF
J gene: TRBJ2-2; V gene: TRBV27; CDR3 protein: CASSPRQAGELFF
J gene: TRBJ2-3; V gene: TRBV5-6; CDR3 protein: CASSLVTLVGTDTQYF
J gene: TRBJ2-3; V gene: TRBV25-1; CDR3 protein: CASSPGTRLTDTQYF
J gene: TRBJ2-5; V gene: TRBV5-1; CDR3 protein: CASSPLAGFQETQYF
J gene: TRBJ2-5; V gene: TRBV3-1; CDR3 protein: CASSLGTSGGGTETQYF
J gene: TRBJ2-7; V gene: TRBV10-3; CDR3 protein: CAISDLAEQYF
J gene: TRBJ1-1; V gene: TRBV5-1; CDR3 protein: CASSPGGSWTEAFF
J gene: TRBJ2-3; V gene: TRBV11-2; CDR3 protein: CASSPGRTSSTDTQYF
J gene: TRBJ2-6; V gene: TRBV20-1; CDR3 protein: CSASPGQRSGANVLTF
J gene: TRBJ2-7; V gene: TRBV20-1; CDR3 protein: CSATRAGASYEQYF
J gene: TRBJ2-7; V gene: TRBV12-3/TRBV12-4; CDR3 protein: CASGGGPYEQYF
J gene: TRBJ2-1; V gene: TRBV18; CDR3 protein: CASSPPGTSGMNEQFF
J gene: TRBJ2-5; V gene: TRBV20-1; CDR3 protein: CSGGQDGETQYF
J gene: TRBJ2-7; V gene: TRBV29-1; CDR3 protein: CSVEQGQGQYF
J gene: TRBJ2-5; V gene: TRBV2; CDR3 protein: CASESGVFQETQYF
J gene: TRBJ2-5; V gene: TRBV28; CDR3 protein: CASSPKGLAGGRREETQYF
J gene: TRBJ1-2; V gene: TRBV6-2/TRBV6-3; CDR3 protein: CASSYRSEIYGYTF
J gene: TRBJ2-3; V gene: TRBV7-8; CDR3 protein: CASSKQESRRDTQYF
J gene: TRBJ2-3; V gene: TRBV24-1; CDR3 protein: CATSGRGASGTDTQYF
J gene: TRBJ2-3; V gene: TRBV6-1; CDR3 protein: CASRTGTGGTDTQYF
J gene: TRBJ1-2; V gene: TRBV18; CDR3 protein: CASSRDRSRYGYTF
J gene: TRBJ2-1; V gene: TRBV7-3; CDR3 protein: CASSLYGTSGYNEQFF
J gene: TRBJ1-2; V gene: TRBV28; CDR3 protein: CASSLANNYGYTF
J gene: TRBJ2-4; V gene: TRBV15; CDR3 protein: CATSRGGLALPKNIQYF
J gene: TRBJ1-2; V gene: TRBV20-1; CDR3 protein: CTLGQGVMGYTF
J gene: TRBJ2-2; V gene: TRBV6-2/TRBV6-3; CDR3 protein: CASSLQGASTGELFF
J gene: TRBJ2-1; V gene: TRBV12-3/TRBV12-4; CDR3 protein: CASRDDTNEQFF